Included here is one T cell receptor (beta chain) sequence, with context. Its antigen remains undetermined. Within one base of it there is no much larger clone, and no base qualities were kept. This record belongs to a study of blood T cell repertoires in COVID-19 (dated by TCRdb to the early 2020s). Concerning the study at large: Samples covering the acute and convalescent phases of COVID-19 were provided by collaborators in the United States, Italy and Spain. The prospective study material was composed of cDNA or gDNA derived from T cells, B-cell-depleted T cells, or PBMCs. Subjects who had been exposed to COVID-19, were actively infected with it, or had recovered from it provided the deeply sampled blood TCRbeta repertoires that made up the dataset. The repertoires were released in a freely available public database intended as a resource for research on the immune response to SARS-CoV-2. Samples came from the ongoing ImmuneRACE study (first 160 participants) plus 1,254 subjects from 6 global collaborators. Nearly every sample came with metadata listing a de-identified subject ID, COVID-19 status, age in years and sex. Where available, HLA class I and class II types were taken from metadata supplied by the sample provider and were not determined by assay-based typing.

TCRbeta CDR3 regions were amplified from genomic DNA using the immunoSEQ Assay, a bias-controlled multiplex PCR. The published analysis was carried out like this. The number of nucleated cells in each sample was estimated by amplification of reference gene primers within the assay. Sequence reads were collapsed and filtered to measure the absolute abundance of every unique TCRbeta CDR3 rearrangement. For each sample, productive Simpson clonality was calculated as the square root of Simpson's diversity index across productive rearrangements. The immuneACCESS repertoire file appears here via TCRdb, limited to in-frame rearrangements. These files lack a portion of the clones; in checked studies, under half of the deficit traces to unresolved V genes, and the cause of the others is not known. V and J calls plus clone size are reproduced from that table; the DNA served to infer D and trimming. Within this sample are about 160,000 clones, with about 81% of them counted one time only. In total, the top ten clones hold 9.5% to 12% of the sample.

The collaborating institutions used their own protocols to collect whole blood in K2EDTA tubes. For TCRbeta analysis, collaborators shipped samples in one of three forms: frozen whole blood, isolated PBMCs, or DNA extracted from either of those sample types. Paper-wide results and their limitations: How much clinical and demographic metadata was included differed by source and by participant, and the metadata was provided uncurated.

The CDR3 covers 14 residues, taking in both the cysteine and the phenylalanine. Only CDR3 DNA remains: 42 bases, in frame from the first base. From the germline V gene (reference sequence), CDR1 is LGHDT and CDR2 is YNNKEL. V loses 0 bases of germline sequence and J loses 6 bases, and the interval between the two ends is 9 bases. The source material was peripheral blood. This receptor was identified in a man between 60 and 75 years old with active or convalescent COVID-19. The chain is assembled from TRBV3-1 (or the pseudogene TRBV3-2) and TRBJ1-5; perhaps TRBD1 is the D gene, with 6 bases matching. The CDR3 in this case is CASSQETGLQPQHF. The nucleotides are TGTGCCAGCAGCCAAGAAACAGGGCTTCAGCCCCAGCATTTT.